The rows below give T cell receptor beta chains drawn from one sample of a study of blood T cells in healthy people across ages. MiXCR, run by TCRdb on the 5' RACE reads, gives a single entry per CDR3 protein. Here the sample spans 890,000 or so distinct CDR3 sequences, approximately 59% being singletons. The sample comprised blood. Source of these receptors: a man aged 30 to 45 in good health. Both conserved end residues are part of each CDR3. D genes are given only for firm matches. Clone size is not always given. Where it is, it says once, few, many or a class for expanded clones.

clone_size: .; j_call: TRBJ2-1; v_call: TRBV27; d_call: .; cdr3_nt: TGTGCCAGCAATTCGGGACCACAGCAGTTCTTC; cdr3_aa: CASNSGPQQFF
clone_size: .; j_call: TRBJ2-3; v_call: TRBV6-2/TRBV6-3; d_call: .; cdr3_nt: TGTGCCAGCAGTTACCCTGCCCGGGCAGATACGCAGTATTTT; cdr3_aa: CASSYPARADTQYF
clone_size: .; j_call: TRBJ2-4; v_call: TRBV6-2/TRBV6-3; d_call: .; cdr3_nt: TGTGCCAGCAGTTCCCACCATGGACAGTTGAACATTCAGTACTTC; cdr3_aa: CASSSHHGQLNIQYF
clone_size: few; j_call: TRBJ2-1; v_call: TRBV10-3; d_call: .; cdr3_nt: TGTGCCATCAGTGAGTCGACCCCCATTCTGACTAGGGGTCGGAATGAGCAGTTCTTC; cdr3_aa: CAISESTPILTRGRNEQFF
clone_size: .; j_call: TRBJ1-4; v_call: TRBV6-1; d_call: .; cdr3_nt: TGTGCCAGCAGTGAAGCGCTTGGAGTGAGAGCAACTAATGAAAAACTGTTTTTT; cdr3_aa: CASSEALGVRATNEKLFF
clone_size: .; j_call: TRBJ1-1; v_call: TRBV29-1; d_call: .; cdr3_nt: TGCAGCGTTGAAGGGTTCGCTGAAGCTTTCTTT; cdr3_aa: CSVEGFAEAFF
clone_size: few; j_call: TRBJ2-1; v_call: TRBV6-6; d_call: TRBD2; cdr3_nt: TGTGCCAGCAGTTACTGGCGGGGGGGCGAGGGCAATGAGCAGTTCTTC; cdr3_aa: CASSYWRGGEGNEQFF
clone_size: few; j_call: TRBJ2-5; v_call: TRBV29-1; d_call: .; cdr3_nt: TGCAGCGTCTCGCCTCCGGGACAAACACAAGAGACCCAGTACTTC; cdr3_aa: CSVSPPGQTQETQYF
clone_size: once; j_call: TRBJ1-4; v_call: TRBV6-1; d_call: TRBD1; cdr3_nt: TGTGCCAGTCTACCTACCAGGGGGACGTTAGGTGAAAAACTGTTTTTT; cdr3_aa: CASLPTRGTLGEKLFF
clone_size: few; j_call: TRBJ2-1; v_call: TRBV4-2; d_call: TRBD2; cdr3_nt: TGTGCCAGCAGCCAGGAATTAGCGGGGGGGCGGGATGAGCAGTTCTTC; cdr3_aa: CASSQELAGGRDEQFF
clone_size: few; j_call: TRBJ2-5; v_call: TRBV27; d_call: .; cdr3_nt: TGTGCCAGCAGTACTCCGGGACAACTTGGAGAGACCCAGTACTTC; cdr3_aa: CASSTPGQLGETQYF
clone_size: .; j_call: TRBJ2-3; v_call: TRBV20-1; d_call: .; cdr3_nt: TGCAGTGAGTGTGCGGTAAGCACAGATACGCAGTATTTT; cdr3_aa: CSECAVSTDTQYF
clone_size: .; j_call: TRBJ1-6; v_call: TRBV7-2; d_call: TRBD1; cdr3_nt: TGTGCCAGCAGCTTAGCGGGCAGGGGGGTTAATTCACCCCTCCACTTT; cdr3_aa: CASSLAGRGVNSPLHF
clone_size: few; j_call: TRBJ2-1; v_call: TRBV5-1; d_call: .; cdr3_nt: TGCGCCAGCAGCTTGAACCTGGTGGGGGGGCCAGAGTTCTTC; cdr3_aa: CASSLNLVGGPEFF
clone_size: .; j_call: TRBJ2-1; v_call: TRBV12-3/TRBV12-4; d_call: TRBD2; cdr3_nt: TGTGCCAGCAGCTCTAGCGGGGGGGCCAACTACAATGAGCAGTTCTTC; cdr3_aa: CASSSSGGANYNEQFF
clone_size: few; j_call: TRBJ2-7; v_call: TRBV4-1; d_call: .; cdr3_nt: TGCGCCAGCAGCCAAGTGAGGAGGGATGCATACGAGCAGTACTTC; cdr3_aa: CASSQVRRDAYEQYF
clone_size: .; j_call: TRBJ2-7; v_call: TRBV20-1; d_call: .; cdr3_nt: TGCAGTGCTAGGGCCTCGGGACTCCTCGACGAGCAGTACTTC; cdr3_aa: CSARASGLLDEQYF
clone_size: .; j_call: TRBJ2-3; v_call: TRBV5-6; d_call: .; cdr3_nt: TGTGCCAGCAGCTTGGTCTCCGTATCCTCAAGGTGGGATACGCAGTATTTT; cdr3_aa: CASSLVSVSSRWDTQYF
clone_size: once; j_call: TRBJ1-5; v_call: TRBV5-1; d_call: .; cdr3_nt: TGCGCCAGCAGGCTGGGCCCCGAGGATTATCAGCCCCAGCATTTT; cdr3_aa: CASRLGPEDYQPQHF
clone_size: .; j_call: TRBJ2-7; v_call: TRBV20-1; d_call: .; cdr3_nt: TGCAGTGCCCCCGGCAGGGGCGAGCAGTACTTC; cdr3_aa: CSAPGRGEQYF